This entry is about one T cell receptor (beta chain). The target antigen is unknown. Genomic DNA of every subset was divided equally among multiple immunoSEQ plates. The data were produced by immunoSEQ multiplex PCR, yet TCRdb's version contains in-frame clones alone and is incomplete. Altogether some 900,000 clones are present, 70% to 85% being singletons, with the ten largest covering roughly 1.5%. This sample is drawn from a study of shared clonotypes between healthy human individuals. General study findings and limits: Non-shared clonotypes displayed generation probabilities falling below those of clonotypes present in all four donors. In general, naive subsets displayed greater estimated richness than memory subsets did.

The length of the CDR3 is 12 residues. Per germline, CDR1 GTSNPN and CDR2 SVGIG (reference sequence). J gave up 3 bases and V 5 bases, and 2 bases lay outside the gene matches. The chain joins TRBV30 to TRBJ1-2, with 8 positions matching TRBD1. Material for sequencing was memory CD4+ T cells sorted from blood. Subset in this sample: CD45RA-negative fraction. This clonotype originated in a man aged 18-30 years in good health. CDR3: CAWGQGDYGYTF. CDR3 in DNA: TGTGCCTGGGGACAGGGTGACTATGGCTACACCTTC. The whole variable domain, filled in from reference TRBV30 and TRBJ1-2, reads SQTIHQWPATLVQPVGSPLSLECTVEGTSNPNLYWYRQAAGRGLQLLFYSVGIGQISSEVPQNLSASRPQDRQFILSSKKLLLSDSGFYLCAWGQGDYGYTFGSGTRLTVV.